These 10 T cell receptor beta chains originate from one sample sequenced in a study of blood T cell repertoires in COVID-19. Using immunoSEQ multiplex PCR, the repertoire was profiled, and TCRdb retains in-frame clones only, with some absent. The sample lists over 250,000 clones, roughly 90% occurring once. Sequenced: peripheral blood. These receptors originate from a man in his fifties with acute or convalescent COVID-19.

The rearrangement joins TRBV3-1 (or the pseudogene TRBV3-2) to TRBJ2-6; D might be TRBD2 (6 bases). The CDR3 has 19 amino acids. The V gene lost 4 bases and the J gene lost 0 bases, with 19 bases spanning the gap. Germline V gene sequence: CDR1 LGHDT, CDR2 YNNKEL (reference sequence). The CDR3 here is CASSLEGLAQSSGANVLTF. CDR3 DNA sequence: TGTGCCAGCAGCCTGGAGGGGCTAGCCCAGAGCTCTGGGGCCAACGTCCTGACTTTC.

This sequence joins TRBV11-2 and TRBJ1-6, with a weak D call TRBD1 (5 bases). The CDR3 has 17 residues. V lost 0 bases, J lost 9 bases, and 18 bases lay in between. Germline lookup yields CDR1 SGHAT and CDR2 FQNNGV. The CDR3 protein is CASSLEPDGRASSPLHF. The DNA of the CDR3 is TGTGCCAGCAGCTTAGAACCCGACGGCAGGGCAAGTTCACCCCTCCACTTT.

This sequence joins TRBV10-3 and TRBJ2-5; 7 nucleotides align to TRBD2. J lost 3 bases, V lost 7 bases, and 5 bases had no gene match. Per germline, CDR1 ENHRY and CDR2 SYGVKD. CDR3 length: 13 amino acids. The CDR3, as DNA: TGTGCCATCAATCAGCGGGGTGAAGAGACCCAGTACTTC. It translates to CAINQRGEETQYF.

The chain couples TRBV6-4 to TRBJ1-2; perhaps TRBD1 as D (6 bases). Germline loops: CDR1 MRHNA, CDR2 SNTAGT. The CDR3 covers 12 residues. V was shortened by 6 bases and J by 4 bases, with 9 bases between the two germline ends. CDR3 loop: CASSRTAYGYTF. The CDR3 DNA sequence: TGTGCCAGCAGCCGGACAGCCTATGGCTACACCTTC.

The chain joins TRBV9 to TRBJ1-1, with D maybe TRBD1 (5 bases). Germline loops: CDR1 SGDLS, CDR2 YYNGEE. With 4 bases removed from V and 3 bases from J, the gap between germline ends came to 13 bases. The CDR3 is 14 amino acids. CDR3 nucleotides: TGTGCCAGCAGCCTGAGCTGGGGGGACACTGAAGCTTTCTTT. Translating it yields CASSLSWGDTEAFF.

This chain connects TRBV24-1 to TRBJ2-1, with 7 positions matching TRBD2. Germline lookup yields CDR1 KGHDR and CDR2 SFDVKD. V gave up 2 bases and J gave up 0 bases; unmatched junction bases: 0. The CDR3 length is 15 residues. The CDR3 loop reads CATSDWGGSYNEQFF. The CDR3 DNA reads TGTGCCACCAGTGATTGGGGGGGCTCCTACAATGAGCAGTTCTTC.

The sample holds a few counts of this clone. V is TRBV10-3 and J is TRBJ1-6; D perhaps matches TRBD1 (6 bases). Looked up from germline, CDR1 is ENHRY and CDR2 is SYGVKD. The CDR3 is made up of 13 amino acids. V was cut by 7 bases and J by 5 bases, with 9 bases left in between. The CDR3 here is CAITGQNNSPLHF. DNA of the CDR3: TGTGCCATCACCGGACAGAATAATTCACCCCTCCACTTT.

V gene TRBV6-5 combines with J gene TRBJ2-7; TRBD2 might be the D (6 bases). V lost 8 bases and J lost 6, with 14 bases in between. Germline CDR1 and CDR2: MNHEY and SVGAGI. The CDR3 is made up of 12 amino acids. The CDR3 protein is CASGFGGSEQYF. The CDR3 nucleotides are TGTGCCAGCGGGTTCGGAGGGTCCGAGCAGTACTTC.

Note on this clone: A read error may account for a junction end that differs from germline. The chain couples TRBV12-5 to TRBJ2-2; perhaps TRBD1 as D (6 bases). CDR1 and CDR2 (germline): LGHNT, FRNRAP. CDR3 length equals 17 residues. The CDR3 coding sequence is TGTGCTAGTGGTCTCGGACGGTTGGGGGCGAAAACCGGGGAGCTGTTTTTT. This codes for CASGLGRLGAKTGELFF.

This clone occurred a few times. The chain links TRBV3-1 (or the pseudogene TRBV3-2) to TRBJ2-3; the match to TRBD2 covers 8 bases. V gave up 7 bases and J gave up 2 bases; unmatched junction bases: 20. The germline V gene encodes CDR1 LGHDT and CDR2 YNNKEL (reference sequence). This CDR3 has 19 amino acids. The CDR3 sequence: CASKRGKRGTPYSTDTQYF. The CDR3 region has the DNA TGTGCCAGCAAGAGAGGGAAGCGGGGGACGCCTTATTCCACAGATACGCAGTATTTT.